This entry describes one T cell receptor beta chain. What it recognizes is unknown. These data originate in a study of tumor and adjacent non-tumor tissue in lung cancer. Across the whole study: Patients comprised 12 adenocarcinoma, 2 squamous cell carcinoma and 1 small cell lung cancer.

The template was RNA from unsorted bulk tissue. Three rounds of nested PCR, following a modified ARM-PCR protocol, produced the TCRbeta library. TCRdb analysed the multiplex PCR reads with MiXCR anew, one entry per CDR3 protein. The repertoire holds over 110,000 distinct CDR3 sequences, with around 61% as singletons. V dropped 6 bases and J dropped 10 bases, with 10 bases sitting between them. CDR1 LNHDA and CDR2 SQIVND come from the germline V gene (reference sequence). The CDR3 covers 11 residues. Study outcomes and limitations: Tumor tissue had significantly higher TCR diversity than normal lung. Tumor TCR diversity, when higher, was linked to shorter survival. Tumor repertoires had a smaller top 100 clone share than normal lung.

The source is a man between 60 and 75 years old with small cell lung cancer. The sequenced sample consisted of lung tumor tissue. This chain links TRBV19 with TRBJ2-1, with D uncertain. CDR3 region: CASRNYEEQFF. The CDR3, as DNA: TGTGCCAGTAGGAACTATGAAGAGCAGTTCTTC.